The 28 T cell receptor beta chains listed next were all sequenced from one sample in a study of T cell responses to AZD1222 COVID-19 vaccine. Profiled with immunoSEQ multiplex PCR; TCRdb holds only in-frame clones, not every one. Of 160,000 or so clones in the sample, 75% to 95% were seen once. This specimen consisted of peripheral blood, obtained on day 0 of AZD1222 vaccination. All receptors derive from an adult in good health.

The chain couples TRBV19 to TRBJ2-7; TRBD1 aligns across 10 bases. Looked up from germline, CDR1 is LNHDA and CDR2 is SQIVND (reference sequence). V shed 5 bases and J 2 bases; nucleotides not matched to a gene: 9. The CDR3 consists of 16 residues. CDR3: CASSFSPGQGPYEQYF. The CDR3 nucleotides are TGTGCCAGTAGTTTCTCCCCGGGACAGGGGCCCTACGAGCAGTACTTC. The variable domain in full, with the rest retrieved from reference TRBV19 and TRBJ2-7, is DGGITQSPKYLFRKEGQNVTLSCEQNLNHDAMYWYRQDPGQGLRLIYYSQIVNDFQKGDIAEGYSVSREKKESFPLTVTSAQKNPTAFYLCASSFSPGQGPYEQYFGPGTRLTVT.

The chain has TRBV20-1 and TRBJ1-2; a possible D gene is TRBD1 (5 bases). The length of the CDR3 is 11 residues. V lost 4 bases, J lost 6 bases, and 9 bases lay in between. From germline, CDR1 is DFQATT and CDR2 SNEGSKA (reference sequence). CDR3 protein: CSANAGNGYTF. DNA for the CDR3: TGCAGTGCTAACGCAGGGAATGGCTACACCTTC.

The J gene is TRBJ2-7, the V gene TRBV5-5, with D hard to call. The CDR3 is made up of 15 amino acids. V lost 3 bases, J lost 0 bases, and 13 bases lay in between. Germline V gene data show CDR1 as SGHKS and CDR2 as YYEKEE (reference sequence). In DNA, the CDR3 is TGTGCCAGCAGCTCTCTCCCAGGTAACTCCTACGAGCAGTACTTC. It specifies CASSSLPGNSYEQYF.

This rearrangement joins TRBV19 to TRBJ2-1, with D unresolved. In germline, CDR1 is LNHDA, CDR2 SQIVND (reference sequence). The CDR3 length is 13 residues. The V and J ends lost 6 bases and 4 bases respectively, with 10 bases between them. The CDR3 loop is CASRRTEYNEQFF. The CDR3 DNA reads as TGTGCCAGTAGGCGGACCGAATACAATGAGCAGTTCTTC.

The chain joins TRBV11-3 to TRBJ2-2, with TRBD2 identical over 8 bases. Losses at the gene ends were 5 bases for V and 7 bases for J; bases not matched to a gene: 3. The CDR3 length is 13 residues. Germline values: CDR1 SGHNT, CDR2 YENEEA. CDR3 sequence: CASSPRGGGELFF. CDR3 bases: TGTGCCAGCAGCCCCCGGGGGGGCGGGGAGCTGTTTTTT. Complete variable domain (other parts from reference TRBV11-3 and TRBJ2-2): EAGVVQSPRYKIIEKKQPVAFWCNPISGHNTLYWYLQNLGQGPELLIRYENEEAVDDSQLPKDRFSAERLKGVDSTLKIQPAELGDSAVYLCASSPRGGGELFFGEGSRLTVL.

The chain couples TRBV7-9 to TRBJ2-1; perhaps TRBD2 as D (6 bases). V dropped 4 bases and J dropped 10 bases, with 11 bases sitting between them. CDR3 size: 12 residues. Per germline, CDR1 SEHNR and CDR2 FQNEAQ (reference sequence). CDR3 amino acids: CASSSRAGEQFF. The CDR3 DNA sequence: TGTGCCAGCAGCTCCAGGGCGGGGGAGCAGTTCTTC.

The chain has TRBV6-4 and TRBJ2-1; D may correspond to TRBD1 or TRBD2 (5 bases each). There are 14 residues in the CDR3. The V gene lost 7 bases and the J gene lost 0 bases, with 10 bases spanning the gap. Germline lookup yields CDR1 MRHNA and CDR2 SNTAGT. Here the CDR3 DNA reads TGTGCCAGCAAACTAGACAGCTCCTACAATGAGCAGTTCTTC. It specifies CASKLDSSYNEQFF.

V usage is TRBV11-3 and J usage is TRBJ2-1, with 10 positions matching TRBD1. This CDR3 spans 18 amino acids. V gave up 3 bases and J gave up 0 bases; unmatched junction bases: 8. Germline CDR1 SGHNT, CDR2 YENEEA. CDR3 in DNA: TGTGCCAGCAGCTTTCGTGGGACAGGGGAACGCTCCTACAATGAGCAGTTCTTC. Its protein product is CASSFRGTGERSYNEQFF.

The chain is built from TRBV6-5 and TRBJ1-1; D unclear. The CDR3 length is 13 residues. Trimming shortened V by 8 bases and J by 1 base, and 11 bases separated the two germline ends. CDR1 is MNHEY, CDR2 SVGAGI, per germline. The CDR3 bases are TGTGCCAGCTTTGCGTGGGGGAACACTGAAGCTTTCTTT. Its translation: CASFAWGNTEAFF.

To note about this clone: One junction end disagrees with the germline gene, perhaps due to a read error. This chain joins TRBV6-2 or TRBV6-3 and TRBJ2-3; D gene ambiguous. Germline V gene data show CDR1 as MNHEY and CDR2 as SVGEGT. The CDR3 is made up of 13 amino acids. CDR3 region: CASSNSNVDTQYF. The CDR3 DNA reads TGTGCCAGCAGTAACTCTAATGTGGATACGCAGTATTTT.

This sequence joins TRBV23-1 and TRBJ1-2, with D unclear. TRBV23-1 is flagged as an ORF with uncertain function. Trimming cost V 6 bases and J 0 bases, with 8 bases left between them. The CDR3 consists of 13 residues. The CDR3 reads CASRPTPNYGYTF. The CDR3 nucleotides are TGCGCCAGCAGACCGACACCTAACTATGGCTACACCTTC.

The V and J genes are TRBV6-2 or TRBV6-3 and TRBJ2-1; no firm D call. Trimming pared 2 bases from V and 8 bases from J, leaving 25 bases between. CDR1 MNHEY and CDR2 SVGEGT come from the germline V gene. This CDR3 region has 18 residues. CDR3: CASSYDSRVAATTDEQFF. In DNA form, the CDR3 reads TGTGCCAGCAGTTACGATTCCCGGGTGGCCGCAACCACCGATGAGCAGTTCTTC.

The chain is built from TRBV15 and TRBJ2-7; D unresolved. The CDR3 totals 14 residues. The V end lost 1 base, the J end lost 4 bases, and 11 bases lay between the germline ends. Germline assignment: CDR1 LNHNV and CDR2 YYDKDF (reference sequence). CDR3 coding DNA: TGTGCCACCAGCAGAGGCGGCCCTCTTTACGAGCAGTACTTC. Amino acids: CATSRGGPLYEQYF.

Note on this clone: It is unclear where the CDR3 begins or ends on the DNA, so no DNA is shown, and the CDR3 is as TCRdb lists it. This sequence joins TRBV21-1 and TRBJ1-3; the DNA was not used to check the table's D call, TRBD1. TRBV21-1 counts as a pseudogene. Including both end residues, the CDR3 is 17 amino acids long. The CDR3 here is CASLPGDRVGSGNTIYF.

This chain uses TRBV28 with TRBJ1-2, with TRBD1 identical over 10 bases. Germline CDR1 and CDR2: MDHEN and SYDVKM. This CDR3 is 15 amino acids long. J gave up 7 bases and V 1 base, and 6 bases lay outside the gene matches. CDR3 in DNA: TGTGCCAGCAGTTTATCCGGGACAGGGGAATCTGGCTACACCTTC. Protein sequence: CASSLSGTGESGYTF.

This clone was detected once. In DNA form, the CDR3 reads TGTGCCAGCAGTGAATGGGGCTCTTTCACGATCAATGAGCAGTTCTTC. It specifies CASSEWGSFTINEQFF. This chain uses TRBV6-1 with TRBJ2-1; the D gene is possibly TRBD1 (5 bases). Looked up from germline, CDR1 is MNHNS and CDR2 is SASEGT. The length of the CDR3 is 16 residues. The V gene lost 2 bases and the J gene lost 6 bases, with 17 bases spanning the gap.

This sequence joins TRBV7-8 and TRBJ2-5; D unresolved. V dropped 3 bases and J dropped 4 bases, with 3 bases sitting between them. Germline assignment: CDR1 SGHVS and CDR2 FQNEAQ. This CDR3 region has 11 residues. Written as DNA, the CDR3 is TGTGCCAGCAGCTTCTCAGAGACCCAGTACTTC. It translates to CASSFSETQYF.

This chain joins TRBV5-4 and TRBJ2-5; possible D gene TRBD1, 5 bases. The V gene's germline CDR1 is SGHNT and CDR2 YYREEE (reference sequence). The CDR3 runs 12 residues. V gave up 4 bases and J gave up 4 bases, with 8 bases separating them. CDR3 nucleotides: TGTGCCAGCAGCGGGGCTATAGAGACCCAGTACTTC. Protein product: CASSGAIETQYF.

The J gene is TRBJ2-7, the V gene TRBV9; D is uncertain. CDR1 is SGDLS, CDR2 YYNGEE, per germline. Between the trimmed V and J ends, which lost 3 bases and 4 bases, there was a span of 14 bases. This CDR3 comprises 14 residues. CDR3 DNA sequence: TGTGCCAGCAGCGAAGGACCTACCACTTACGAGCAGTACTTC. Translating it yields CASSEGPTTYEQYF.

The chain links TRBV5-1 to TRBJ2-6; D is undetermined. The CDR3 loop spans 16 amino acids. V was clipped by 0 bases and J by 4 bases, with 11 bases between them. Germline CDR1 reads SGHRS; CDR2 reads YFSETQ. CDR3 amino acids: CASSLGASTGANVLTF. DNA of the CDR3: TGCGCCAGCAGCTTGGGGGCATCTACCGGGGCCAACGTCCTGACTTTC. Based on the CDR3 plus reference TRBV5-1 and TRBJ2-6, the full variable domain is KAGVTQTPRYLIKTRGQQVTLSCSPISGHRSVSWYQQTPGQGLQFLFEYFSETQRNKGNFPGRFSGRQFSNSRSEMNVSTLELGDSALYLCASSLGASTGANVLTFGAGSRLTVL.

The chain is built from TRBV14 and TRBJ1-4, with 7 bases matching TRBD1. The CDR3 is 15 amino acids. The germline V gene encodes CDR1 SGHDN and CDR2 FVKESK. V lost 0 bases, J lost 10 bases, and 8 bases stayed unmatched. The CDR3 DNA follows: TGTGCCAGCAGCCAAGATGTGGCAGGGGGAGGAAAACTGTTTTTT. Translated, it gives CASSQDVAGGGKLFF.

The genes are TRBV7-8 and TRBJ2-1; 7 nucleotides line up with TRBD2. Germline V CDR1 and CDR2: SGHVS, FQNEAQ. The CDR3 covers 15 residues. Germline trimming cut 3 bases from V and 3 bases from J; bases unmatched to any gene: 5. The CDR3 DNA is TGTGCCAGCAGCTTGTTGCGGGAGTTCTACAATGAGCAGTTCTTC. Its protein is CASSLLREFYNEQFF.

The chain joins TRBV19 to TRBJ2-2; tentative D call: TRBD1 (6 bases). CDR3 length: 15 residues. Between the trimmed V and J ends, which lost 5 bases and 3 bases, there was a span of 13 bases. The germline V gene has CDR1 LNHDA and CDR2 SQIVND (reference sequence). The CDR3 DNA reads TGTGCCAGTAGTTCTCTGACAGGACACACCGGGGAGCTGTTTTTT. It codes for CASSSLTGHTGELFF.

CDR3 sequence (DNA): TGTGCCAGCAGTTTAATGGGAGGCACTGAAGCTTTCTTT. Translating gives CASSLMGGTEAFF. The V gene is TRBV28, the J gene TRBJ1-1, with D unresolved. The germline V gene encodes CDR1 MDHEN and CDR2 SYDVKM. The ends were cut back, 2 bases at V and 4 bases at J, with 8 bases in the middle. This CDR3 is 13 amino acids long.

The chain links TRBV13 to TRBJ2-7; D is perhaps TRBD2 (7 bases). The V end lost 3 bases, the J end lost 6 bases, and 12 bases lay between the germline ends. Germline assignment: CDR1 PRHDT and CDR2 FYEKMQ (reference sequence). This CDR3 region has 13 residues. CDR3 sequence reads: CASSLGGLGEQYF. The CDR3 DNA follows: TGTGCCAGCAGCTTGGGGGGGCTGGGCGAGCAGTACTTC.

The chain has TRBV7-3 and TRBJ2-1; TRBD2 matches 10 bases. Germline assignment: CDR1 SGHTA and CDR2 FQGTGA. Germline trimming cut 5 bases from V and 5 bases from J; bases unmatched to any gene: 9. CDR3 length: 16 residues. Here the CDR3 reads CASSPTLAGVNNEQFF. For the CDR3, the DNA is TGTGCCAGCAGCCCTACCCTAGCGGGGGTTAACAATGAGCAGTTCTTC.

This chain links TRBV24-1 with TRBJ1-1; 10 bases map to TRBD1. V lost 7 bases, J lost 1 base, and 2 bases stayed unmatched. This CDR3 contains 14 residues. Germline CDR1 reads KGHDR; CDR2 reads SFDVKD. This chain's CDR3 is CATRGQGKNTEAFF. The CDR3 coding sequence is TGTGCCACCAGGGGACAGGGGAAGAACACTGAAGCTTTCTTT.

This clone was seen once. CDR3 DNA: TGTGCCAGCAGCCATACATCGATCGAGCAGTACTTC. This codes for CASSHTSIEQYF. The chain couples TRBV6-2 or TRBV6-3 to TRBJ2-7; the D is unclear. V was pared by 6 bases and J by 6 bases, with 12 bases between. Germline CDR1 is MNHEY and CDR2 is SVGEGT. The CDR3 extends over 12 amino acids.